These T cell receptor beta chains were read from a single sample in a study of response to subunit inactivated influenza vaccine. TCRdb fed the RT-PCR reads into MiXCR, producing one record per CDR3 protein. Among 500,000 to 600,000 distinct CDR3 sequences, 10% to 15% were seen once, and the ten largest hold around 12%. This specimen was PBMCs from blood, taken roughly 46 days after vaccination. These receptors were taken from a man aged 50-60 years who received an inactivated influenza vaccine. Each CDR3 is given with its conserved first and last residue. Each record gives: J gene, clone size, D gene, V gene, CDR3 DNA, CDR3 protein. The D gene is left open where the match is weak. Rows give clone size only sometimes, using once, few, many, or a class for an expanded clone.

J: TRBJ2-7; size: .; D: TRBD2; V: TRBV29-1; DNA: TGCAGCGCTGAGACTAGCGGGGAGGGAAGCTCCTACGAGCAGTACTTC; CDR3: CSAETSGEGSSYEQYF
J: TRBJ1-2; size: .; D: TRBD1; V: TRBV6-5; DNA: TGTGCCAGCAGTTACGGGACAGGTTTTTCTGAGGGCTACACCTTC; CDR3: CASSYGTGFSEGYTF
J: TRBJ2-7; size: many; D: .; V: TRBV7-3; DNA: TGTGCCAGCAGCTTAGTACAGACCTACGAGCAGTACTTC; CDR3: CASSLVQTYEQYF
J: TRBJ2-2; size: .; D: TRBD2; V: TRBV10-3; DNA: TGTGCCATCAGTGAGTTCCTTAGCGGGAGTAACACCGGGGAGCTGTTTTTT; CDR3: CAISEFLSGSNTGELFF
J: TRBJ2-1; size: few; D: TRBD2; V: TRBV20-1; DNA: TGCAGTGCTAGAGTTTCGGAGGTAGCGGGGGCTCATGAGCAGTTCTTC; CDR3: CSARVSEVAGAHEQFF
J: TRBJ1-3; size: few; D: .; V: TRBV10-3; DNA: TGTGCCATCAGTGCTTATTTTGGGGGATCTGGAAACACCATATATTTT; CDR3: CAISAYFGGSGNTIYF
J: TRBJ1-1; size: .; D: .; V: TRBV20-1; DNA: TGCAGTGCAAGGGGCGGCGGGCCTCGCACTGAAGCTTTCTTT; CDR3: CSARGGGPRTEAFF
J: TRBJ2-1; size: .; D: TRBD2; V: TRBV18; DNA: TGTGCCAGCTCACCACTTACTAGCGGGAACTACAATGAGCAGTTCTTC; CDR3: CASSPLTSGNYNEQFF
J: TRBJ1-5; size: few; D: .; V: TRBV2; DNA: TGTGCCAGCAGTGAACAGGGGCAAAGCAATCAGCCCCAGCATTTT; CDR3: CASSEQGQSNQPQHF
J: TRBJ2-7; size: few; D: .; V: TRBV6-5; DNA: TGTGCCAGCAGTTATCCCGGGACACCAAAATCCTACGAGCAGTACTTC; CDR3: CASSYPGTPKSYEQYF
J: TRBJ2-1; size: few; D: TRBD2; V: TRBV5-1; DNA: TGCGCCAGCAGCATGGGACTAGCGGGGGATGAGCAGTTCTTC; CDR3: CASSMGLAGDEQFF
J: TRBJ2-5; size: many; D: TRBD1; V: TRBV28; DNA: TGTGCCACCCAGGACAGGGGTGAGACCCAGTACTTC; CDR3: CATQDRGETQYF
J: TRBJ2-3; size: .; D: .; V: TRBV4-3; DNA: TGCGCCAGCAGCCAAGTGAGCCTAGCCACAGATACGCAGTATTTT; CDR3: CASSQVSLATDTQYF
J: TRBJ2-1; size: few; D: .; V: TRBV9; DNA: TGTGCCAGCAGCGTAGGAGGACGGACTGAGCAGTTCTTC; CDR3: CASSVGGRTEQFF
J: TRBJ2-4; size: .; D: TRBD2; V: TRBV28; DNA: TGTGCCAGCAGTTTCCCAACTAGCGGGAGGGCCGAAGCCAAAAACATTCAGTACTTC; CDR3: CASSFPTSGRAEAKNIQYF
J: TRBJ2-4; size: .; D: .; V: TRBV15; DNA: TGTGCCACCAGCAGAGATAGCAGTTTAGCCAAAAACATTCAGTACTTC; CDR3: CATSRDSSLAKNIQYF
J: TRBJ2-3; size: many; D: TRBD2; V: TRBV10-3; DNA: TGTGCCATCAGTGACAGGACAGGGAAGCGGGGGGGAGATACGCAGTATTTT; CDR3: CAISDRTGKRGGDTQYF
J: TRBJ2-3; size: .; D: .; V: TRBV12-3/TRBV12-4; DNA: TGTGCCAGCAGTTTTAGCGGACTCCTCACAGATACGCAGTATTTT; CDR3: CASSFSGLLTDTQYF
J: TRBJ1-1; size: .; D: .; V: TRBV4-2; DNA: TGTGCCAGCAGCCAAGTCGTTGGGGGGGGCACTGAAGCTTTCTTT; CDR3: CASSQVVGGGTEAFF
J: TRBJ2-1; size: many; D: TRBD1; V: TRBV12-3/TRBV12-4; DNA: TGTGCCAGCAGGATGGGACAGGGACCCTACAATGAGCAGTTCTTC; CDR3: CASRMGQGPYNEQFF
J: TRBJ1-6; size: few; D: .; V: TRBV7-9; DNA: TGTGCCAGCAGCCAGGGGTCCCCCTGGGGGGCGAATTCACCCCTCCACTTT; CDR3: CASSQGSPWGANSPLHF
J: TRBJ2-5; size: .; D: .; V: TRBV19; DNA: TGTGCCAGTAGTATCGCCCCCCGTCAGACCCAGTACTTC; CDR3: CASSIAPRQTQYF
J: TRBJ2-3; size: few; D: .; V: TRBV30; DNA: TGTGCCTGGAGTGGTTCTTCAGATACGCAGTATTTT; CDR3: CAWSGSSDTQYF
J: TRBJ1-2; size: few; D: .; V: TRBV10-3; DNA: TGTGCCATCGCAGGGACACTACAGAACTATGGCTACACCTTC; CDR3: CAIAGTLQNYGYTF
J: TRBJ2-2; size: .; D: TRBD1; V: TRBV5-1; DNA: TGCGCCAGCAGCTCCCTATTGGACAGGGGAGCCGGGGAGCTGTTTTTT; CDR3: CASSSLLDRGAGELFF
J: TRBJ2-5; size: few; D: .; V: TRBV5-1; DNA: TGCGCCAGCAGCTTGGCCGTAGGGGGGCAAGAGACCCAGTACTTC; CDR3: CASSLAVGGQETQYF
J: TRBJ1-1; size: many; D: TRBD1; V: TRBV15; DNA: TGTGCCACCAGCAGAGATCGTGCAGGGGGCATGGCCACTGAAGCTTTCTTT; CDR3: CATSRDRAGGMATEAFF
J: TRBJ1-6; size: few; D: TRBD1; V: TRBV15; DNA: TGTGCCACCAGCAGGGGACAGGGGTTTTCGCCCCTCCACTTT; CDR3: CATSRGQGFSPLHF
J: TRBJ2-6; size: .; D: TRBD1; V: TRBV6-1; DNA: TGTGCCAGCAGTCCGACAGGGGGCGTTCATGGGGCCAACGTCCTGACTTTC; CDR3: CASSPTGGVHGANVLTF
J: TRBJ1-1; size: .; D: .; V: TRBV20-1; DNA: TGCAGTGCAACAACACCCGACAGCTACACTGAAGCTTTCTTT; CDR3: CSATTPDSYTEAFF
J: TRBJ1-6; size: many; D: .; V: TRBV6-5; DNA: TGTGCCAGCAGTTACTCCGTTCAGCTTAATTCACCCCTCCACTTT; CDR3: CASSYSVQLNSPLHF
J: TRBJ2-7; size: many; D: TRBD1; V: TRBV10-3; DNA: TGTGCCATCAGCATAATGACAGGGGGCGGTAGGATCGGCTACGAGCAGTACTTC; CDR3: CAISIMTGGGRIGYEQYF
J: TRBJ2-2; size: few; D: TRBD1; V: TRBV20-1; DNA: TGCTGTGCTAGGGCTAATACAGGGGGGCGATTAACCGGGGAGCTGTTTTTT; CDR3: CCARANTGGRLTGELFF
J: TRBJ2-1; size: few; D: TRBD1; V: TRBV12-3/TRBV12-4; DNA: TGTGCCAGCGGAGCGACCGGGACAGGGTTTTACAATGAGCAGTTCTTC; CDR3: CASGATGTGFYNEQFF
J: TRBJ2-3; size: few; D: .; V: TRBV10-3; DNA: TGTGCCATCAGTGAGTCGTGGCTGCAGGGGAGGCGGTATTTT; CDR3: CAISESWLQGRRYF
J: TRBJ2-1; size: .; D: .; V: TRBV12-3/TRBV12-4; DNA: TGTGCCAGCACTTTGGTTGCCGACAATGAGCAGTTCTTC; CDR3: CASTLVADNEQFF
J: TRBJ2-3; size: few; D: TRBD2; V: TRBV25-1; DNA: TGTGCCAGCAGTGAGCGGGGGGGGTCAGATACGCAGTATTTT; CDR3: CASSERGGSDTQYF
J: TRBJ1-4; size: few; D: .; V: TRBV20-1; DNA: TGCAGTGTCTCGTTGGGGGGGCGGGAAAAACTGTTTTTT; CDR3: CSVSLGGREKLFF
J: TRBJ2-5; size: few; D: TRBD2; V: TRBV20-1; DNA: TGCAGTGCTAGAGGGCGCGGGACTAGCGGAACAAAGTACTTC; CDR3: CSARGRGTSGTKYF
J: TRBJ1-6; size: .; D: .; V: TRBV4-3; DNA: TGCGCCAGCAGCCAAGTCTTGGCAGTTAATTCACCCCTCCACTTT; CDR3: CASSQVLAVNSPLHF
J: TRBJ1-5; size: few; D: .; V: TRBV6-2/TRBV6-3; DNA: TGTGCCAGCAGTTACGCCGCACTGCCCCAGCATTTT; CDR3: CASSYAALPQHF
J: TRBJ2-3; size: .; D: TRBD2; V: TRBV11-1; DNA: TGTGCCAGCAGCGTCCCGGGACTAGCGGGGGGGGTCCCAAGCACAGATACGCAGTATTTT; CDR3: CASSVPGLAGGVPSTDTQYF
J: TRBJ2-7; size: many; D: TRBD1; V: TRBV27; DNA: TGTGCCAGCAGGAAAGGACAGGGGGTGTCCTACGAGCAGTACTTC; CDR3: CASRKGQGVSYEQYF
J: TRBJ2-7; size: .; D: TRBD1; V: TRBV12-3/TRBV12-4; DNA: TGTGCCAGCAGTTCCGGGACAGCCCCTTTGTTGAAGTACTTC; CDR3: CASSSGTAPLLKYF
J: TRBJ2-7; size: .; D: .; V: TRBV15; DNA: TGTGCCACCAATAGACCGCCTGGGGAGCAGTACTTC; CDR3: CATNRPPGEQYF